The T cell receptor (beta chain) under discussion was sequenced for a study of blood T cell repertoires in COVID-19. Study overall: Sources were T cells, B-cell-depleted T cells, or PBMCs; the material itself was cDNA or gDNA.

Original methodology: The authors estimated nucleated cell counts from reference gene primer amplification. Assay: immunoSEQ multiplex PCR; the TCRdb copy retains only in-frame clones and omits some. V and J calls and clone size are as listed in that table; D and trimming were resolved from the DNA. The sample has some 340,000 clones; around 84% are singletons. The specimen sequenced was peripheral blood. This sequence originates from a woman younger than 35 with acute or convalescent COVID-19.

The CDR3 is CASIQQGADYGYTF. The CDR3 nucleotides read TGTGCCAGCATCCAACAGGGCGCCGACTATGGCTACACCTTC. This rearrangement joins TRBV2 to TRBJ1-2; possibly TRBD1 for D (6 bases). V was cut by 7 bases and J by 3 bases, with 15 bases left in between. The CDR3 has 14 amino acids. Germline V gene data show CDR1 as SNHLY and CDR2 as FYNNEI.